This TCR beta chain was sequenced in a study of blood T cells in healthy people across ages. The study, taken as a whole, reports: Significant beta diversity loss was already apparent by age roughly 38, declining roughly linearly. Relative to aged donors, long-lived donors carried more naive CD4+ cells and displayed higher diversity. Strong correlation existed between TCR beta diversity and naive T cell percentage.

The CDR3 runs to 15 residues. Trimming cost V 2 bases and J 2 bases, with 13 bases left between them. CDR1 and CDR2 from the germline V gene are LNHDA and SQIVND (reference sequence). This clonotype has a handful of counts. Its antigen is undetermined. Through a sample-barcoded 5' primer and a J-beta primer mix, a second PCR was run for roughly 6 to 11 cycles. TCRdb fed the 5' RACE reads into MiXCR, producing one record per CDR3 protein. The data show 1.5 million to 2 million distinct CDR3 sequences, about 39% seen once. The genes are TRBV19 and TRBJ2-7; D not certain. This TCR came from a human donor in good health. The sequenced material came from blood. Here the CDR3 DNA reads TGTGCCAGTAGTATATACCCAGGAGATACCTACGAGCAGTACTTC. As protein: CASSIYPGDTYEQYF.